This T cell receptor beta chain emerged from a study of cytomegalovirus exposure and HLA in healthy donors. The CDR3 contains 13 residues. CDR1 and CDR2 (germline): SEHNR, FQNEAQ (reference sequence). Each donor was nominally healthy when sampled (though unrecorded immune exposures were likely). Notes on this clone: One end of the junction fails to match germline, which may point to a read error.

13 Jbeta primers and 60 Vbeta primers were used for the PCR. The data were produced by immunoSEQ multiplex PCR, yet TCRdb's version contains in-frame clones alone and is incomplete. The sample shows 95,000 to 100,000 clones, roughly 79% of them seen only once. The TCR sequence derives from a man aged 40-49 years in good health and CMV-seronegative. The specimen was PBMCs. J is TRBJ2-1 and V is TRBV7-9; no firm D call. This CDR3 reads CSSSHSGGNEQFF. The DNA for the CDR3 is TGTTCCAGCAGCCACTCGGGTGGAAATGAGCAGTTCTTC.